Shown below are 9 T cell receptor beta chains from a single sample sequenced in a study of blood T cell repertoires in COVID-19. The method was immunoSEQ multiplex PCR; TCRdb's version includes in-frame clones alone and lacks a portion of them. The table shows more than 150,000 clones, with 80% occurring only once. Sequenced sample: peripheral blood. These receptors were taken from a man in his sixties with acute or convalescent COVID-19.

The V call is TRBV24-1, the J call TRBJ2-5; D might be TRBD1 (6 bases). Germline CDR1 and CDR2: KGHDR and SFDVKD. CDR3 length: 15 amino acids. With 4 bases removed from V and 2 bases from J, the gap between germline ends came to 13 bases. CDR3 DNA: TGTGCCACCAGTGACACCGGGACAATGCAAGAGACCCAGTACTTC. This codes for CATSDTGTMQETQYF.

CDR3 DNA: TGTGCCTGGAGTGTCGTCTCGCAGTACGAGCAGTACTTC. This encodes CAWSVVSQYEQYF. The chain couples TRBV30 to TRBJ2-7, with D hard to call. The CDR3 consists of 13 residues. V was pared by 0 bases and J by 4 bases, with 10 bases between. CDR1 GTSNPN and CDR2 SVGIG come from the germline V gene (reference sequence).

The chain joins TRBV18 to TRBJ2-6, with 8 nucleotides matching TRBD2. Germline values: CDR1 KGHSH, CDR2 LQKENI. This CDR3 comprises 18 residues. The ends lost 0 bases at V and 0 bases at J; junction bases unmatched: 4. The chain's CDR3 is CASSPPDGRGSGANVLTF. The CDR3 nucleotides read TGTGCCAGCTCACCACCGGACGGGAGGGGCTCTGGGGCCAACGTCCTGACTTTC. Looking up the rest from reference TRBV18 and TRBJ2-6 gives the full variable domain: NAGVMQNPRHLVRRRGQEARLRCSPMKGHSHVYWYRQLPEEGLKFMVYLQKENIIDESGMPKERFSAEFPKEGPSILRIQQVVRGDSAAYFCASSPPDGRGSGANVLTFGAGSRLTVL.

CDR3 sequence (DNA): TGTGCCAGCAGTTTGGGACCTAGCGGGTTCGTATCTGGGGCCAACGTCCTGACTTTC. Encoded protein: CASSLGPSGFVSGANVLTF. The rearrangement joins TRBV28 to TRBJ2-6; 8 nucleotides line up with TRBD2. The CDR3 has 19 residues. Losses at the gene ends were 3 bases for V and 1 base for J; bases not matched to a gene: 11. Germline V lookup: CDR1 MDHEN, CDR2 SYDVKM.

The J gene is TRBJ2-2, the V gene TRBV7-9; no clear D. This CDR3 comprises 15 residues. Germline assignment: CDR1 SEHNR and CDR2 FQNEAQ (reference sequence). Between the trimmed V and J ends, which lost 6 bases and 6 bases, there was a span of 17 bases. The CDR3 nucleotides are TGTGCCAGCAGGTCACGGTTGTGGGCCTCCGGGGAGCTGTTTTTT. This codes for CASRSRLWASGELFF.

The CDR3 DNA is TGCGCCAGCAGCCATGGGACAGGGATCGGCGAGCAGTACTTC. Translation: CASSHGTGIGEQYF. The gene calls are TRBV4-3 and TRBJ2-7, with 9 positions matching TRBD1. CDR3 length: 14 amino acids. From germline, CDR1 is LGHNA and CDR2 YSLEER. The V and J ends lost 3 bases and 6 bases, in that order; junction bases with no gene match: 6.

This sequence joins TRBV6-2 or TRBV6-3 and TRBJ2-7; D might be TRBD2 (6 bases). V shed 2 bases and J shed 0 bases, with 14 bases lying between them. The CDR3 has 16 amino acids. CDR1 MNHEY and CDR2 SVGEGT come from the germline V gene. As DNA, the CDR3 is TGTGCCAGCAGTTACCGCGGGGCCGGAATCTCCTACGAGCAGTACTTC. Translation: CASSYRGAGISYEQYF.

Concerning this clone: One end of the junction fails to match germline, which may point to a read error. The V and J genes are TRBV30 and TRBJ2-3, with D possibly TRBD2 on 6 matching bases. This CDR3 contains 14 residues. Germline V gene lookup returns CDR1 GTSNPN and CDR2 SVGIG (reference sequence). CDR3 nucleotide sequence: TGTGCCTGGAGTGTGGTGGGGAGGCAGATGGATAGGGATTTT. It encodes CAWSVVGRQMDRDF.

This clone has more than one count but fewer than ten. The genes are TRBV29-1 and TRBJ2-6, with TRBD2 as a possible D gene (6 bases). This CDR3 has 17 residues. V was trimmed by 6 bases and J by 2 bases, leaving 20 bases between them. Per the germline V gene, CDR1 is SQVTM and CDR2 is ANQGSEA. Here the CDR3 reads CSVAGSPWGTGANVLTF. The CDR3 DNA follows: TGCAGCGTAGCGGGCTCCCCCTGGGGCACTGGGGCCAACGTCCTGACTTTC.